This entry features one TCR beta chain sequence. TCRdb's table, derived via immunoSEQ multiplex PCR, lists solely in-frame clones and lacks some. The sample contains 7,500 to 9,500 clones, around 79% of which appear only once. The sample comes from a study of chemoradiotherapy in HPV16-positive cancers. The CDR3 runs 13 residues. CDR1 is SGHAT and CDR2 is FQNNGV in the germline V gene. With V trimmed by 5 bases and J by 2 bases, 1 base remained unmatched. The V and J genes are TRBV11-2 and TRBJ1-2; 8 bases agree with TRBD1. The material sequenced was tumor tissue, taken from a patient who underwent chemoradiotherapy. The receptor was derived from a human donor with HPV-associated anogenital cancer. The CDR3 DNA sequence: TGTGCCAGCAGCCGGACAGGGAACTATGGCTACACCTTC. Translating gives CASSRTGNYGYTF.